Below, 5 T cell receptor delta chains from the same sample are listed, as sequenced in a study of Vδ1+ human thymocytes. Regarding the study as a whole: Thymic TRG and TRD repertoires appeared highly polyclonal.

The template was reverse-transcribed extracted RNA. Pooled V-gene forward primers with one constant-region reverse primer generated the CDR3 amplicons by multiplex PCR. TCRdb reran clone calling via CATT on the multiplex PCR reads. The table has more than 50,000 delta-chain clones, about 14% seen once. These receptors lack a known antigen. Sequencing was done on a sample of Vdelta1+ gamma-delta thymocytes from the thymus. Subset noted: FACS-sorted CD3+ TCRalphabeta- TCRVdelta1+ TCRVdelta2- thymocytes. The receptor set was obtained from a girl less than two years old who had congenital heart surgery.

The sample holds a few counts of this clone. The chain recombines TRDV1 with TRDJ1; TRDD3 is a possible D gene (5 bases). In germline, CDR1 is TSWWSYY, CDR2 QGS. The CDR3 totals 18 residues. With 5 bases removed from V and 0 bases from J, the gap between germline ends came to 22 bases. CDR3 nucleotide sequence: TGTGCTCTTGGGAAGTCCTTACACGGGGGCCAGTACACCGATAAACTCATCTTT. Protein product: CALGKSLHGGQYTDKLIF.

This clone has only a few counts. The rearrangement joins TRDV1 to TRDJ1; D might be TRDD3 (5 bases). Germline values: CDR1 TSWWSYY, CDR2 QGS. The CDR3 covers 14 residues. Trimming pared 1 base from V and 5 bases from J, leaving 11 bases between. CDR3 sequence reads: CALGERWDWDKLIF. The CDR3 DNA reads as TGTGCTCTTGGGGAACGATGGGATTGGGATAAACTCATCTTT.

This clone was observed a handful of times. V and J are TRDV1 and TRDJ1; D is ambiguous. The V gene's germline CDR1 is TSWWSYY and CDR2 QGS. V lost 1 base and J 3 bases, leaving 18 bases between the germline ends. The CDR3 covers 17 residues. The CDR3 nucleotides read TGTGCTCTTGGGGAACACGCCTGGAGAGGGGCATCCGATAAACTCATCTTT. It specifies CALGEHAWRGASDKLIF.

This clone was seen more than once but under ten times. This chain links TRDV1 with TRDJ1; 10 nucleotides line up with TRDD3. The CDR3 is made up of 19 amino acids. V lost 0 bases and J lost 0; bases outside the gene matches: 10. Germline loops: CDR1 TSWWSYY, CDR2 QGS. The CDR3 sequence: CALGELGTGGYAYTDKLIF. Written as DNA, the CDR3 is TGTGCTCTTGGGGAACTTGGGACGGGGGGATACGCGTACACCGATAAACTCATCTTT.

This clone was counted between two and nine times. The gene calls are TRDV1 and TRDJ1; 9 nucleotides line up with TRDD3. Trimming at V came to 3 bases and at J to 0 bases, leaving 23 bases not matched to a gene. The germline V gene encodes CDR1 TSWWSYY and CDR2 QGS. The CDR3 runs to 22 residues. The chain's CDR3 is CALGDPSPILGDTSPYTDKLIF. Written as DNA, the CDR3 is TGTGCTCTTGGGGACCCCTCACCAATACTGGGGGACACCTCCCCTTACACCGATAAACTCATCTTT.